The subject of this entry is one T cell receptor beta chain. These data come from a study of blood T cell repertoires in COVID-19. Study details: The origin of the acute and convalescent COVID-19 samples was the United States, Italy and Spain. From T cells, B-cell-depleted T cells, or PBMCs came the material, which was cDNA or gDNA.

V was pared by 4 bases and J by 2 bases, with 14 bases between. The V gene's germline CDR1 is LGHDT and CDR2 YNNKEL (reference sequence). The CDR3 is 15 residues long. The Seattle patients, enrolled during active infection, were followed longitudinally. As handled by the study authors: From reference gene primer amplification, estimates of nucleated cell counts were derived. The table came from immunoSEQ multiplex PCR; TCRdb's copy has only in-frame clones and leaves some out. The V and J calls and clone size come from that table; D and trimming were worked out from the DNA. Here the sample spans 60,000 to 70,000 clones, approximately 83% being singletons.

The chain employs TRBV3-1 (or the pseudogene TRBV3-2) and TRBJ2-5; possible D gene TRBD2, 6 bases. Sequences were obtained from peripheral blood. The clonotype was recovered from a man aged 35-49 years with COVID-19, enrolled during active disease. The CDR3: CASSPSLGGQETQYF. CDR3 DNA: TGTGCCAGCAGCCCGTCATTGGGGGGACAAGAGACCCAGTACTTC.